This TCR beta chain was documented in a study of cytomegalovirus exposure and HLA in healthy donors. Looking at the study overall: In an early release, HLA-typed donors contributed tens of millions of unique TCR sequences.

Germline-derived CDR1 and CDR2 are PRHDT and FYEKMQ (reference sequence). The CDR3 consists of 16 residues. With V trimmed by 4 bases and J by 4 bases, 11 bases remained unmatched. The PCR made use of 60 Vbeta and 13 Jbeta primers. Measured with immunoSEQ multiplex PCR; TCRdb has only the in-frame clones, and not every one. The table records about 130,000 clones, roughly 85% of them present only once. General observations from the study: Both high specificity and high sensitivity reportedly marked the classifier's diagnosis of cytomegalovirus status. The study carried out a later analysis of TCR beta sequences. It associated approximately 15,000 of them with specific HLA alleles at a false discovery rate of 0.05.

Worth noting for this clone: Its antigen is undetermined.

The V gene is TRBV13, the J gene TRBJ2-5; 8 positions agree with TRBD2. The receptor comes from a man in his forties or fifties in good health and CMV-seropositive. Material: PBMCs. DNA of the CDR3: TGTGCCAGCAGCTCCTTAGCGGGAAGCGGGCCAGAGACCCAGTACTTC. The encoded protein is CASSSLAGSGPETQYF.